This T cell receptor (beta chain) was identified in a study of T cell repertoires in cytomegalovirus infection. Study-wide background: CMV epitopes that were recently identified and HLA-C-restricted were used alongside well-studied HLA-B-restricted ones.

Study findings and constraints: Based on cumulative public TCR beta family frequency, carriers of CMV plus the relevant HLA were identified.

This CDR3 region has 15 residues. Per the germline V gene, CDR1 is MDHEN and CDR2 is SYDVKM. V dropped 4 bases and J dropped 2; count of bases not matched to a gene: 8. MiXCR, run by TCRdb on the reads, gives a single entry per CDR3 protein. The table has about 920,000 distinct CDR3 sequences, 30% to 40% seen once. Only a few counts were recorded for this clonotype. What it binds is not known. The chain couples TRBV28 to TRBJ2-7, with TRBD1 identical over 7 bases. The TCR sequence derives from a human donor in good health (CMV status not recorded). Some clones in this sample may be carry-over from other donors' samples. The material was cultured CD8+ T cells from PBMCs, obtained from culture after CMV antigen stimulation. The CDR3 sequence: CASSSRTGHTYEQYV. DNA of the CDR3: TGTGCCAGCAGTTCCCGGACAGGACACACCTACGAGCAGTACGTC.